Listed here are 21 T cell receptor beta chains from one sample, sequenced in a study of vaccination effects on CD4 cells after COVID-19. TCRdb keeps only in-frame clones here, not all; method: immunoSEQ multiplex PCR. The sample carries fewer than 75,000 clones, 78% recorded once. These receptors have no known antigen. Isolation of CD4+ T cells took place after 10 days of culture. Each participant was given two doses of one vaccine (BNT162b2 or mRNA-1273). The source material was CD4+ T cells from PBMCs cultured without peptide, sampled after COVID-19 vaccination. These receptors were obtained from a human donor who received a COVID-19 vaccine.

V usage is TRBV7-2 and J usage is TRBJ2-1; D is ambiguous. Trimming shortened V by 1 base and J by 3 bases, and 1 base separated the two germline ends. Germline assignment: CDR1 SGHTA and CDR2 FQGNSA. The CDR3 sequence is 12 residues long. CDR3 in amino acids: CASSLGYNEQFF. The CDR3 DNA is TGTGCCAGCAGCTTAGGCTACAATGAGCAGTTCTTC.

In this sample, this clone turned up a few times. The chain joins TRBV5-4 to TRBJ2-1; 7 bases agree with TRBD2. V was pared by 0 bases and J by 1 base, with 4 bases of the junction left unmatched. The CDR3 consists of 16 residues. Germline V gene lookup returns CDR1 SGHNT and CDR2 YYREEE (reference sequence). In nucleotides, the CDR3 is TGTGCCAGCAGCTTGGGCGGGAGTTCGTCCTACAATGAGCAGTTCTTC. Protein: CASSLGGSSSYNEQFF.

This chain connects TRBV6-2 or TRBV6-3 to TRBJ2-1; 10 bases fit TRBD2. V was clipped by 2 bases and J by 0 bases; unmatched bases: 7. Germline V gene data show CDR1 as MNHEY and CDR2 as SVGEGT. CDR3 size: 18 residues. Written as DNA, the CDR3 is TGTGCCAGCAGTTACATAACTAGCGGGATCCTCTCCTACAATGAGCAGTTCTTC. Its translation: CASSYITSGILSYNEQFF.

V and J are TRBV11-2 and TRBJ2-4; D is perhaps TRBD2 (6 bases). CDR1 and CDR2 (germline): SGHAT, FQNNGV. The length of the CDR3 is 12 residues. Trimming stripped 6 bases from V and 9 bases from J, with 12 bases between. CDR3 sequence reads: CASRDSGAIQYF. The DNA for the CDR3 is TGTGCCAGCAGGGACTCGGGAGCCATTCAGTACTTC.

J is TRBJ2-3 and V is TRBV2, with 11 bases identical to TRBD2. CDR3 length equals 16 residues. Trimming took 4 bases from V and 7 from J; bases not matched to a gene: 10. Germline loops: CDR1 SNHLY, CDR2 FYNNEI. This chain's CDR3 is CASSARASGGKNTQYF. CDR3 DNA sequence: TGTGCCAGCAGTGCGAGGGCTAGCGGGGGGAAGAATACGCAGTATTTT.

The chain recombines TRBV3-1 (or the pseudogene TRBV3-2) with TRBJ2-2, with 9 bases identical to TRBD2. The CDR3 has 20 amino acids. Trimming took 0 bases from V and 2 from J; bases not matched to a gene: 13. CDR1 and CDR2 (germline): LGHDT, YNNKEL (reference sequence). This CDR3 is CASSQEKDGGGAGNTGELFF. CDR3 coding DNA: TGTGCCAGCAGCCAAGAGAAAGATGGCGGGGGGGCCGGAAACACCGGGGAGCTGTTTTTT.

This clone was counted once. The rearrangement joins TRBV28 to TRBJ1-4, with 8 bases that match TRBD1. Germline assignment: CDR1 MDHEN and CDR2 SYDVKM. V lost 6 bases and J lost 3; bases outside the gene matches: 6. The length of the CDR3 is 15 residues. DNA for the CDR3: TGTGCCAGCAGACACTGGACAGGGTCTAATGAAAAACTGTTTTTT. As protein: CASRHWTGSNEKLFF.

This clone has only a few counts. The gene calls are TRBV2 and TRBJ1-5; 10 bases map to TRBD1. CDR1 and CDR2 (germline): SNHLY, FYNNEI. Trimming removed 6 bases from V and 7 bases from J; junction bases left unmatched: 6. CDR3 length: 14 amino acids. CDR3 nucleotides: TGTGCCAGCAGGGAGGGACAGGGGCGGCAGCCCCAGCATTTT. It yields the protein CASREGQGRQPQHF.

The chain uses TRBV18 and TRBJ2-7; 12 bases fit TRBD2. The CDR3 consists of 15 residues. The V and J ends lost 3 bases and 4 bases, in that order; junction bases with no gene match: 4. Germline loops: CDR1 KGHSH, CDR2 LQKENI. The CDR3 region is CASSPGTSGPYEQYF. In nucleotides, the CDR3 is TGTGCCAGCTCACCCGGGACTAGCGGGCCTTACGAGCAGTACTTC.

The V gene is TRBV20-1, the J gene TRBJ2-5; D may be TRBD2 (6 bases). CDR1 and CDR2 from the germline V gene are DFQATT and SNEGSKA (reference sequence). V was cut by 3 bases and J by 1 base, with 9 bases left in between. CDR3 size: 13 residues. The CDR3: CSASVGGQETQYF. CDR3 nucleotides: TGCAGTGCTAGTGTCGGGGGCCAAGAGACCCAGTACTTC.

This chain connects TRBV19 to TRBJ2-3, with TRBD2 matching over 12 bases. The CDR3 is made up of 15 amino acids. Per the germline V gene, CDR1 is LNHDA and CDR2 is SQIVND (reference sequence). V lost 4 bases to trimming and J lost 5 bases; unmatched junction nucleotides: 4. CDR3 in amino acids: CASSTTSGGGDTQYF. The CDR3 DNA is TGTGCCAGTAGTACGACTAGCGGGGGAGGAGATACGCAGTATTTT.

This chain connects TRBV11-3 to TRBJ2-1; D unresolved. V gave up 5 bases and J gave up 6 bases, with 11 bases separating them. CDR3 size: 13 residues. Germline V gene sequence: CDR1 SGHNT, CDR2 YENEEA. CDR3 sequence: CASSPTSLNEQFF. The CDR3 nucleotides are TGTGCCAGCAGCCCTACATCGCTCAATGAGCAGTTCTTC.

This chain joins TRBV30 and TRBJ2-3; 8 nucleotides align to TRBD2. The CDR3 covers 15 residues. The germline gives CDR1 GTSNPN, CDR2 SVGIG (reference sequence). V dropped 0 bases and J dropped 2; count of bases not matched to a gene: 4. The CDR3 region is CAWSVGSGNTDTQYF. CDR3 coding DNA: TGTGCCTGGAGTGTAGGTAGCGGGAACACAGATACGCAGTATTTT.

V is TRBV6-5 and J is TRBJ2-7, with TRBD2 matching 11 bases. This CDR3 has 14 amino acids. V lost 5 bases and J lost 3; bases outside the gene matches: 3. The V gene's germline CDR1 is MNHEY and CDR2 SVGAGI. As DNA, the CDR3 is TGTGCCAGCAGTCTTAGCGGGGGGGGCTACGAGCAGTACTTC. This gives the protein CASSLSGGGYEQYF.

The V and J genes are TRBV5-4 and TRBJ2-7, with no clear D. Germline CDR1 reads SGHNT; CDR2 reads YYREEE (reference sequence). The CDR3 length is 14 residues. V lost 0 bases to trimming and J lost 6 bases, with 13 bases between them. The CDR3 coding sequence is TGTGCCAGCAGCTTGGCCAGGTACGAGGTCGAGCAGTACTTC. This encodes CASSLARYEVEQYF.

This clone was seen a handful of times. This rearrangement joins TRBV30 to TRBJ1-2; 11 positions agree with TRBD1. In germline, CDR1 is GTSNPN, CDR2 SVGIG (reference sequence). The CDR3 spans 14 residues. Trimming at V came to 0 bases and at J to 6 bases, leaving 3 bases not matched to a gene. The DNA for the CDR3 is TGTGCCTGGAGTGTATTGGGACAGGGGGATGGCTACACCTTC. It encodes CAWSVLGQGDGYTF.

The J gene is TRBJ1-2, the V gene TRBV28; possible D gene TRBD1, 6 bases. The germline V gene encodes CDR1 MDHEN and CDR2 SYDVKM. The V end was cut by 5 bases, the J end by 2 bases, with 21 bases between. This CDR3 region has 17 residues. The CDR3 bases are TGTGCCAGCAGTAGGGGGGCGGAGACCCTTCGGAACTATGGCTACACCTTC. This codes for CASSRGAETLRNYGYTF.

The genes are TRBV4-2 and TRBJ2-7; 8 bases match TRBD1. CDR1 and CDR2 (germline): LGHNA, YNFKEQ. Germline trimming cut 1 base from V and 2 bases from J; bases unmatched to any gene: 1. CDR3 length: 14 residues. The CDR3 DNA reads as TGTGCCAGCAGCCAAGGACAGGGGACCTACGAGCAGTACTTC. Amino acid sequence: CASSQGQGTYEQYF.

This chain links TRBV5-1 with TRBJ2-3; tentatively, D is TRBD2 (5 bases). The V end was cut by 2 bases, the J end by 6 bases, with 19 bases between. CDR3 length: 16 amino acids. Germline loops: CDR1 SGHRS, CDR2 YFSETQ. CDR3 coding DNA: TGCGCCAGCAGCTTCCCACCACGGACCACGGGGGATACGCAGTATTTT. Its translation: CASSFPPRTTGDTQYF.

The chain links TRBV3-1 (or the pseudogene TRBV3-2) to TRBJ1-2; 7 bases line up with TRBD1. CDR3 size: 13 residues. The V gene's germline CDR1 is LGHDT and CDR2 YNNKEL (reference sequence). V shed 5 bases and J 6 bases; nucleotides not matched to a gene: 6. CDR3 DNA: TGTGCCAGCAGCACAGGGGAAACCGATGGCTACACCTTC. The encoded protein is CASSTGETDGYTF.

This chain joins TRBV6-5 and TRBJ2-3; D is unresolved. V lost 6 bases and J 2 bases, leaving 12 bases between the germline ends. The length of the CDR3 is 14 residues. CDR1 is MNHEY, CDR2 SVGAGI, per germline. The CDR3 loop is CASSAGLLTDTQYF. The CDR3 coding sequence is TGTGCCAGCAGCGCAGGTCTACTCACAGATACGCAGTATTTT.